Following are 3 T cell receptor beta chains from one sample sequenced in a study of T cell responses to AZD1222 COVID-19 vaccine. Produced via immunoSEQ multiplex PCR; TCRdb's table is partial and in-frame only. Of about 130,000 clones listed, roughly nine tenths are singletons. The material was peripheral blood, obtained on day 0 of AZD1222 vaccination. The receptor source for this set is an adult in good health.

The chain links TRBV6-5 to TRBJ2-1; D gene ambiguous. V was clipped by 8 bases and J by 9 bases, with 17 bases between them. This CDR3 region has 13 residues. In germline, CDR1 is MNHEY, CDR2 SVGAGI. CDR3 region: CASRAPGVGEQFF. The CDR3 DNA follows: TGTGCCAGCCGGGCACCCGGAGTCGGTGAGCAGTTCTTC.

V is TRBV9 and J is TRBJ2-1, with 7 bases fitting TRBD1. CDR1 and CDR2 (germline): SGDLS, YYNGEE. J gave up 1 base and V 4 bases, and 5 bases lay outside the gene matches. This CDR3 is 15 amino acids long. CDR3 sequence: CASSPRQGSYNEQFF. The CDR3 DNA is TGTGCCAGCAGCCCCCGACAGGGTTCCTACAATGAGCAGTTCTTC.

The chain links TRBV24-1 to TRBJ1-1, with 7 bases matching TRBD1. CDR3 length: 15 residues. Germline lookup yields CDR1 KGHDR and CDR2 SFDVKD. The ends lost 5 bases at V and 2 bases at J; junction bases unmatched: 7. The CDR3 nucleotides read TGTGCCACCAGTGGCCCCGGGACAGCAAACACTGAAGCTTTCTTT. It encodes CATSGPGTANTEAFF.